The rows below give T cell receptor beta chains drawn from one sample of a study of OX40 agonist ivuxolimab in advanced cancers. Clones were read by immunoSEQ multiplex PCR, and TCRdb kept only the in-frame ones, dropping some. Among 65,000 to 70,000 clones listed, around 90% were seen once. This specimen consisted of CD4+ or CD8+ T cells sorted from blood, obtained in a trial of the OX40 agonist ivuxolimab. The receptors derive from an adult with an advanced solid tumor such as melanoma, head and neck, liver or kidney cancer. Both conserved end residues are part of each CDR3. D genes are given only for firm matches. Expanded clones are given a class, and other clones once, few, many or no size at all.

CDR3aa: CASSVDGGLREKLFF
CDR3nt: TGTGCCAGCAGCGTAGATGGGGGCCTCCGAGAAAAACTGTTTTTT
d_gene: NA
j_gene: TRBJ1-4
v_gene: TRBV9
abundance: once

CDR3aa: CASSLAVGGGNSPLHF
CDR3nt: TGTGCTAGCAGCTTAGCTGTAGGGGGAGGAAATTCACCCCTCCACTTT
d_gene: NA
j_gene: TRBJ1-6
v_gene: TRBV11-2
abundance: NA

CDR3aa: CASSPGLPSGNTIYF
CDR3nt: TGTGCCAGTAGTCCTGGACTGCCCTCTGGAAACACCATATATTTT
d_gene: NA
j_gene: TRBJ1-3
v_gene: TRBV19
abundance: once

CDR3aa: CASSIDRRAETQYF
CDR3nt: TGTGCCAGTAGTATCGACAGGAGGGCAGAGACCCAGTACTTC
d_gene: NA
j_gene: TRBJ2-5
v_gene: TRBV19
abundance: NA

CDR3aa: CASSLEPGRGSGNTIYF
CDR3nt: TGTGCCAGCAGCTTAGAGCCGGGACGGGGCTCTGGAAACACCATATATTTT
d_gene: NA
j_gene: TRBJ1-3
v_gene: TRBV7-2
abundance: NA

CDR3aa: CASSTAGGADYGYTF
CDR3nt: TGTGCCAGCAGTACCGCGGGGGGGGCGGACTATGGCTACACCTTC
d_gene: NA
j_gene: TRBJ1-2
v_gene: TRBV6-5
abundance: NA

CDR3aa: CASSLAAGGPYEQYF
CDR3nt: TGTGCCAGCAGCTTGGCCGCAGGGGGGCCCTACGAGCAGTACTTC
d_gene: NA
j_gene: TRBJ2-7
v_gene: TRBV5-4
abundance: NA

CDR3aa: CASSYRTGHGYTF
CDR3nt: TGTGCCAGCAGTTACCGGACAGGACATGGCTACACCTTC
d_gene: TRBD1
j_gene: TRBJ1-2
v_gene: TRBV6-5
abundance: once

CDR3aa: CGATGANEKLFF
CDR3nt: TGTGGGGCGACAGGGGCTAATGAAAAACTGTTTTTT
d_gene: TRBD1
j_gene: TRBJ1-4
v_gene: TRBV2
abundance: NA

CDR3aa: CASSVREGGEAFF
CDR3nt: TGCGCCAGCAGCGTCAGGGAAGGAGGTGAAGCTTTCTTT
d_gene: NA
j_gene: TRBJ1-1
v_gene: TRBV4-3
abundance: NA

CDR3aa: CASSLGGTGGYGYTF
CDR3nt: TGTGCCAGCAGTTTAGGGGGAACAGGGGGCTATGGCTACACCTTC
d_gene: TRBD1
j_gene: TRBJ1-2
v_gene: TRBV27
abundance: NA

CDR3aa: CSVPTSRHYNEQFF
CDR3nt: TGCAGCGTCCCGACTAGCCGACACTACAATGAGCAGTTCTTC
d_gene: TRBD2
j_gene: TRBJ2-1
v_gene: TRBV29-1
abundance: NA

CDR3aa: CAWSVFRTGPYNEQFF
CDR3nt: TGTGCCTGGAGTGTATTTCGGACAGGGCCCTACAATGAGCAGTTCTTC
d_gene: TRBD1
j_gene: TRBJ2-1
v_gene: TRBV30
abundance: NA

CDR3aa: CASSLGGVPGADQPQHF
CDR3nt: TGTGCCAGCAGTTTAGGAGGGGTACCAGGGGCCGATCAGCCCCAGCATTTT
d_gene: NA
j_gene: TRBJ1-5
v_gene: TRBV28
abundance: NA

CDR3aa: CASSFLGGGEETQYF
CDR3nt: TGCGCCAGCAGCTTCCTTGGCGGGGGGGAAGAGACCCAGTACTTC
d_gene: TRBD2
j_gene: TRBJ2-5
v_gene: TRBV5-1
abundance: NA

CDR3aa: CASSLVLETQYF
CDR3nt: TGTGCCAGCAGCTTAGTTTTGGAGACCCAGTACTTC
d_gene: NA
j_gene: TRBJ2-5
v_gene: TRBV7-9
abundance: NA

CDR3aa: CASSLLNKDGSSGNTIYF
CDR3nt: TGTGCCAGCAGTTTACTCAACAAGGACGGTAGCTCTGGAAACACCATATATTTT
d_gene: NA
j_gene: TRBJ1-3
v_gene: TRBV28
abundance: few

CDR3aa: CASSSGPPSSPLHF
CDR3nt: TGTGCCAGCAGCTCGGGACCGCCTTCCTCACCCCTCCACTTT
d_gene: NA
j_gene: TRBJ1-6
v_gene: TRBV6-5
abundance: NA

CDR3aa: CASSFSGANYGYTF
CDR3nt: TGTGCCAGCAGCTTTTCAGGGGCTAACTATGGCTACACCTTC
d_gene: NA
j_gene: TRBJ1-2
v_gene: TRBV5-6
abundance: NA

CDR3aa: CASSGTGGNTEAFF
CDR3nt: TGTGCCAGCTCCGGGACAGGGGGGAACACTGAAGCTTTCTTT
d_gene: TRBD1
j_gene: TRBJ1-1
v_gene: TRBV7-6
abundance: NA

CDR3aa: CASSAQGTRGGQFF
CDR3nt: TGTGCCAGCAGTGCCCAGGGAACTCGTGGCGGGCAGTTCTTC
d_gene: NA
j_gene: TRBJ2-1
v_gene: TRBV2
abundance: NA

CDR3aa: CASSYSSHEQFF
CDR3nt: TGTGCCAGCAGTTACTCGAGCCATGAGCAGTTCTTC
d_gene: NA
j_gene: TRBJ2-1
v_gene: TRBV6-5
abundance: NA

CDR3aa: CASSANRGSGRVSGANVLTF
CDR3nt: TGTGCCAGTAGTGCGAACCGGGGTAGCGGGAGGGTTTCTGGGGCCAACGTCCTGACTTTC
d_gene: TRBD2
j_gene: TRBJ2-6
v_gene: TRBV19
abundance: NA

CDR3aa: CASSVFQAGLAGDNEQFF
CDR3nt: TGTGCCAGCAGCGTTTTTCAGGCCGGGCTAGCGGGAGACAATGAGCAGTTCTTC
d_gene: TRBD2
j_gene: TRBJ2-1
v_gene: TRBV9
abundance: NA

CDR3aa: CASSLSPRSSEQYF
CDR3nt: TGTGCCAGCAGTTTATCCCCCAGGTCTTCGGAGCAGTACTTC
d_gene: NA
j_gene: TRBJ2-7
v_gene: TRBV27
abundance: NA

CDR3aa: CASSPQGGSEAFF
CDR3nt: TGTGCCAGCAGCCCTCAGGGGGGCAGTGAAGCTTTCTTT
d_gene: TRBD1
j_gene: TRBJ1-1
v_gene: TRBV11-2
abundance: once

CDR3aa: CAWAGTGGQPQHF
CDR3nt: TGTGCCTGGGCCGGGACAGGGGGCCAGCCCCAGCATTTT
d_gene: TRBD1
j_gene: TRBJ1-5
v_gene: TRBV30
abundance: NA

CDR3aa: CASSLVTGGTEAFF
CDR3nt: TGTGCCAGCAGTTTGGTCACAGGGGGCACTGAAGCTTTCTTT
d_gene: TRBD1
j_gene: TRBJ1-1
v_gene: TRBV27
abundance: NA